A selection of T cell receptor beta chains follows, all from one sample in a study of cytomegalovirus exposure and HLA in healthy donors. Profiled with immunoSEQ multiplex PCR; TCRdb holds only in-frame clones, not every one. This table has approximately 140,000 clones, 88% appearing once. The specimen sequenced was PBMCs. These receptors originate from a woman aged 18-29 years in good health and CMV-seropositive. Both conserved end residues are part of each CDR3. Fields, in order: J gene, V gene, D gene, clone size, CDR3 length, CDR3 DNA, CDR3 protein. A D gene is named only where the DNA matches it firmly. Size values are once, few and many counts, or a class for expanded clones, and some rows have none.

>TRBJ1-5|TRBV29-1|TRBD1|once|13
TGCAGCGTTGAGTCAGGGGGCGGTCAGCCCCAGCATTTT
CSVESGGGQPQHF
>TRBJ2-6|TRBV5-1|TRBD1|NA|17
TGCGCCAGCAGCGGAGGGACAGGCCACTCTGGGGCCAACGTCCTGACTTTC
CASSGGTGHSGANVLTF
>TRBJ2-7|TRBV5-6|NA|NA|16
TGTGCCAGCAGCTTGGGGCCAGGGGTCTTCGGGCCCGAGCAGTACTTC
CASSLGPGVFGPEQYF
>TRBJ2-4|TRBV6-1|TRBD1|NA|14
TGTGCCAGCTCAGGTTCGGGCACAGGGGACATTCAGTACTTC
CASSGSGTGDIQYF
>TRBJ1-1|TRBV5-6|NA|NA|14
TGTGCCAGCAGCTTGGTACAGCTGAACACTGAAGCTTTCTTT
CASSLVQLNTEAFF
>TRBJ1-2|TRBV30|NA|NA|17
TGTGCCTGGAGTGTACTCCGCCGACAGGAATATAACTATGGCTACACCTTC
CAWSVLRRQEYNYGYTF
>TRBJ2-5|TRBV28|NA|NA|15
TGTGCCAGCAGAACTGACCAGGGGTCCCAAGAGACCCAGTACTTC
CASRTDQGSQETQYF
>TRBJ2-2|TRBV4-1|TRBD2|NA|15
TGCGCCAGCAGCCCCTACGGGGGGTACACCGGGGAGCTGTTTTTT
CASSPYGGYTGELFF
>TRBJ2-7|TRBV5-6|NA|NA|13
TGTGCCAGCAGCTTCGGGCTAGCCGGGGAGCAGTACTTC
CASSFGLAGEQYF
>TRBJ1-1|TRBV2|TRBD1|NA|14
TGTGCCAGCCTACAGGGGTCGGAAAACACTGAAGCTTTCTTT
CASLQGSENTEAFF
>TRBJ2-3|TRBV28|TRBD2|NA|13
TGTGCCATCCTAGCGGGGGCGGGAGATACGCAGTATTTT
CAILAGAGDTQYF
>TRBJ1-5|TRBV27|NA|NA|14
TGTGCCAGCAGTGCGCTTACAGGAAATCAGCCCCAGCATTTT
CASSALTGNQPQHF
>TRBJ2-7|TRBV6-5|TRBD1|few|14
TGTGCCAGCAGTCGCTGGACAGGGGGCGACGAGCAGTACTTC
CASSRWTGGDEQYF
>TRBJ1-2|TRBV2|TRBD1|NA|14
TGTGCCAGCAGTGAGGAGGCAGGGGGCGTTGGCTACACCTTC
CASSEEAGGVGYTF
>TRBJ1-2|TRBV5-1|NA|NA|13
TGCGCCAGCAGCTTGGACAGAAACTATGGCTACACCTTC
CASSLDRNYGYTF
>TRBJ2-7|TRBV18|TRBD1|NA|12
TGTGCCAGCTCCACAGGGGGCTACGAGCAGTACTTC
CASSTGGYEQYF
>TRBJ1-1|TRBV11-1|TRBD1|once|14
TGTGCCAGCAGACGACAGGGCCTTTCCACTGAAGCTTTCTTT
CASRRQGLSTEAFF
>TRBJ1-6|TRBV5-1|NA|NA|13
TGCGCCAGCAGTACCAACAGCAATTCACCCCTCCACTTT
CASSTNSNSPLHF
>TRBJ1-2|TRBV6-5|NA|NA|15
TGTGCCAGCAGTTCCCCCCCACAGGGTCACTATGGCTACACCTTC
CASSSPPQGHYGYTF
>TRBJ1-2|TRBV10-3|NA|NA|14
TGTGCCATCAGGGCTGATACGACTAACTATGGCTACACCTTC
CAIRADTTNYGYTF
>TRBJ2-5|TRBV7-9|NA|NA|16
TGTGCCAGCAGCTTAGTCCTCCGCAGAAACCAAGAGACCCAGTACTTC
CASSLVLRRNQETQYF
>TRBJ2-7|TRBV28|NA|NA|12
TGTGCCAGCAGCAACAGGGTCTACGAGCAGTACTTC
CASSNRVYEQYF
>TRBJ1-1|TRBV11-1|TRBD1|NA|12
TGTGCCAGCAGCCCCGACAGGGATCAAGCTTTCTTT
CASSPDRDQAFF
>TRBJ2-1|TRBV11-1|TRBD2|NA|14
TGTGCCAGCAGTCCCTGGACTAGCTTTTATGAGCAGTTCTTC
CASSPWTSFYEQFF
>TRBJ2-1|TRBV5-1|TRBD2|once|16
TGCGCCAGCATCGAAGATGGACTAGCGGATTACAATGAGCAGTTCTTC
CASIEDGLADYNEQFF
>TRBJ1-2|TRBV30|NA|NA|13
TGTGCCTTCCAGCGGGACTTAGGGGCCGGGGGCTTCTTC
CAFQRDLGAGGFF
>TRBJ2-5|TRBV7-9|NA|NA|14
TGTGCCAGCAGCTTCCCAGGGGACCTAGAGACCCAGTACTTC
CASSFPGDLETQYF
>TRBJ2-7|TRBV28|NA|NA|14
TGTGCCGTCTTTGCGTCCGGGTGGTCCTACGAGCAGTACTTC
CAVFASGWSYEQYF
>TRBJ2-7|TRBV28|NA|NA|13
TGTGCCAGCAGGTCTAGCGACCCCTACGAGCAGTACTTC
CASRSSDPYEQYF
>TRBJ1-1|TRBV5-4|NA|NA|16
TGTGCCAGCAGCTTGTCGAAAGGGGCTGCCCTACCTGAAGCTTTCTTT
CASSLSKGAALPEAFF
>TRBJ2-3|TRBV2|NA|NA|14
TGTGCCAGCGCAATCCGGGACAACACAGATACGCAGTATTTT
CASAIRDNTDTQYF
>TRBJ2-2|TRBV27|TRBD1|NA|15
TGTGCCAGCAGCCCGACAGGGGTTGTAACCGAGGAGCTGTTTTTT
CASSPTGVVTEELFF
>TRBJ1-2|TRBV5-8|TRBD1|NA|14
TGTGCCAGCAGCTACCCGGGACAGAACTATGGCTACACCTTC
CASSYPGQNYGYTF
>TRBJ1-2|TRBV4-3|NA|NA|14
TGCGCCAGCAGCCAATCTTGGGCAGGGCGAGGCTACACCTTC
CASSQSWAGRGYTF
>TRBJ2-5|TRBV7-6|TRBD1|NA|13
TGTGCCAGCAGTCCCGACAGGGGGAGTGTGGGGTACTTC
CASSPDRGSVGYF
>TRBJ2-7|TRBV6-1|NA|NA|15
TGTGCCAGCAGTGAAGACGGAGGAAGCTCCTACGAGCAGTACTTC
CASSEDGGSSYEQYF
>TRBJ1-2|TRBV14|TRBD1|NA|13
TGTGCCAGCAGCCGGGACAGCCACTATGGCTACACCTTC
CASSRDSHYGYTF
>TRBJ2-7|TRBV7-9|TRBD2|NA|16
TGTGCCAGCAGCCCAACCGGGACTAGCGACTCCTACGAGCAGTACTTC
CASSPTGTSDSYEQYF
>TRBJ2-2|TRBV16|NA|NA|14
TGTGCCAGCAGCCAATTCGGCGGGACCGGGGAGCTGTTTTTT
CASSQFGGTGELFF
>TRBJ2-3|TRBV7-6|TRBD1|NA|14
TGTGCCAGCAGCCCCGGACAGGGAACAGATACGCAGTATTTT
CASSPGQGTDTQYF
>TRBJ2-3|TRBV5-4|NA|NA|15
TGTGCCAGCAGCTCCGAAGACAGGTACACAGATACGCAGTATTTT
CASSSEDRYTDTQYF
>TRBJ2-2|TRBV29-1|TRBD1|NA|16
TGCAGCGTTGAACAACAGGGGGCGAGGGGCACCGGGGAGCTGTTTTTT
CSVEQQGARGTGELFF
>TRBJ2-7|TRBV7-9|NA|NA|12
TGTGCCAGCAGCCGACAGAGCTACGAGCAGTACTTC
CASSRQSYEQYF
>TRBJ2-1|TRBV7-7|TRBD2|NA|20
TGTGCTAGCAGCTTAGGGGGACTAGCGGGATTGAGTGCGTCGTACAATGAGCAGTTCTTC
CASSLGGLAGLSASYNEQFF
>TRBJ1-6|TRBV5-1|TRBD1|NA|14
TGCGCCAGCAGCTTGGGACAGGGCAATTCACCCCTCCACTTT
CASSLGQGNSPLHF
>TRBJ2-3|TRBV4-2|NA|once|17
TGTGCCAGCAACCAAGGATCGGGACTCCTTGGCACAGATACGCAGTATTTT
CASNQGSGLLGTDTQYF
>TRBJ1-1|TRBV18|NA|NA|14
TGTGCCAGCTCACCACTTACTACGATCACTGAAGCTTTCTTT
CASSPLTTITEAFF
>TRBJ2-3|TRBV29-1|NA|NA|15
TGCAGCGCCTTGCTCCACGGGACTAGCACAGATACGCAGTATTTT
CSALLHGTSTDTQYF
>TRBJ2-3|TRBV6-1|TRBD1|NA|16
TGTGCCAGCAGTGAATATCCGACAGGGGGCTTAGATACGCAGTATTTT
CASSEYPTGGLDTQYF
>TRBJ2-1|TRBV9|TRBD2|NA|13
TGTGCCAGCGGAGGACTAGCTTACAATGAGCAGTTCTTC
CASGGLAYNEQFF
>TRBJ1-1|TRBV30|TRBD1|NA|13
TGTGCCTGGAGTACAGGGGGGGTGGCTGAAGCTTTCTTT
CAWSTGGVAEAFF
>TRBJ2-7|TRBV28|NA|NA|13
TGTGCCAGCACCCAGGTAAACGACTACGAGCAGTACTTC
CASTQVNDYEQYF
>TRBJ2-5|TRBV6-6|NA|NA|14
TGTGCCAGCAGCCTTTTAGATCTCCAAGAGACCCAGTACTTC
CASSLLDLQETQYF
>TRBJ1-3|TRBV27|NA|NA|13
TGTGCCAGCAGTCTCCGCTCTGGAAACACCATATATTTT
CASSLRSGNTIYF
>TRBJ2-1|TRBV19|NA|NA|13
TGTGCCAGTAGGAACAGGGTCGGCAATGAGCAGTTCTTC
CASRNRVGNEQFF